These T cell receptor beta chains were read from a single sample in a study of cytomegalovirus exposure and HLA in healthy donors. The method was immunoSEQ multiplex PCR; TCRdb's version includes in-frame clones alone and lacks a portion of them. The top ten clones hold 2.5% to 3% of a sample with roughly 150,000 clones, 88% of them seen once. Sequencing was performed on PBMCs. These receptors were obtained from a man aged 18 to 29 in good health and CMV-seronegative. CDR3s include the opening cysteine and the closing phenylalanine or tryptophan. The order of the fields is clone size, V gene, J gene, CDR3 length, D gene, CDR3 protein, CDR3 DNA. The D gene is left open where the match is weak. For some rows the clone size is stated as once, few or many, or as a class when expanded; others skip it.

clone_size: .
v_call: TRBV5-1
j_call: TRBJ1-5
cdr3_length: 21
d_call: .
cdr3_aa: CASSDSPDPGHRIPGHQPQHF
cdr3_nt: TGCGCCAGCAGCGACTCCCCCGATCCGGGACACCGAATTCCCGGACATCAGCCCCAGCATTTT

clone_size: once
v_call: TRBV10-2
j_call: TRBJ2-2
cdr3_length: 16
d_call: TRBD2
cdr3_aa: CASSGLAGEGTGELFF
cdr3_nt: TGCGCCAGCAGTGGTCTAGCGGGAGAGGGGACCGGGGAGCTGTTTTTT

clone_size: .
v_call: TRBV6-5
j_call: TRBJ2-3
cdr3_length: 15
d_call: TRBD1
cdr3_aa: CASSHRDRRTDTQYF
cdr3_nt: TGTGCCAGCAGCCACCGGGACAGACGCACAGATACGCAGTATTTT

clone_size: .
v_call: TRBV27
j_call: TRBJ2-7
cdr3_length: 15
d_call: .
cdr3_aa: CASRNTGTAPNEQYF
cdr3_nt: TGTGCCAGCAGAAACACCGGGACTGCCCCCAACGAGCAGTACTTC

clone_size: few
v_call: TRBV14
j_call: TRBJ1-3
cdr3_length: 16
d_call: TRBD1
cdr3_aa: CASSQEQGLRGNTIYF
cdr3_nt: TGTGCCAGCAGCCAAGAACAGGGGCTTCGCGGAAACACCATATATTTT

clone_size: .
v_call: TRBV5-1
j_call: TRBJ2-5
cdr3_length: 14
d_call: .
cdr3_aa: CASSFVGQEAEKYF
cdr3_nt: TGCGCCAGCAGCTTCGTTGGCCAGGAAGCAGAAAAGTACTTC

clone_size: .
v_call: TRBV7-9
j_call: TRBJ1-4
cdr3_length: 15
d_call: TRBD1
cdr3_aa: CASSLGTGRNEKLFF
cdr3_nt: TGTGCCAGCAGCTTAGGGACAGGGAGGAATGAAAAACTGTTTTTT

clone_size: .
v_call: TRBV11-2
j_call: TRBJ2-6
cdr3_length: 19
d_call: TRBD1
cdr3_aa: CASSPGTGRHPSGANVLTF
cdr3_nt: TGTGCCAGCAGCCCTGGGACAGGCCGCCATCCCTCTGGGGCCAACGTCCTGACTTTC

clone_size: .
v_call: TRBV6-1
j_call: TRBJ1-4
cdr3_length: 15
d_call: TRBD1
cdr3_aa: CASSELQGISEKLFF
cdr3_nt: TGTGCCAGCAGTGAGCTACAGGGGATTAGTGAAAAACTGTTTTTT

clone_size: .
v_call: TRBV12-5
j_call: TRBJ2-7
cdr3_length: 18
d_call: TRBD1
cdr3_aa: CASALSGQGSSRSYEQYF
cdr3_nt: TGTGCTAGTGCCTTGTCGGGACAGGGGAGTAGCAGGTCCTACGAGCAGTACTTC

clone_size: .
v_call: TRBV6-5
j_call: TRBJ2-3
cdr3_length: 15
d_call: .
cdr3_aa: CASSFRRGRTDTQYF
cdr3_nt: TGTGCCAGCAGTTTTCGGAGGGGGCGCACAGATACGCAGTATTTT

clone_size: .
v_call: TRBV4-2
j_call: TRBJ1-1
cdr3_length: 15
d_call: TRBD1
cdr3_aa: CASQGVYRENTEAFF
cdr3_nt: TGTGCCAGCCAGGGGGTGTACAGGGAGAACACTGAAGCTTTCTTT

clone_size: .
v_call: TRBV2
j_call: TRBJ2-3
cdr3_length: 15
d_call: .
cdr3_aa: CASRRLSQPTDTQYF
cdr3_nt: TGTGCCAGCAGACGACTATCCCAACCCACAGATACGCAGTATTTT

clone_size: .
v_call: TRBV10-3
j_call: TRBJ1-1
cdr3_length: 14
d_call: TRBD1
cdr3_aa: CAISETGAGTEAFF
cdr3_nt: TGTGCCATCTCCGAGACAGGGGCTGGCACTGAAGCTTTCTTT

clone_size: .
v_call: TRBV7-2
j_call: TRBJ2-2
cdr3_length: 16
d_call: TRBD2
cdr3_aa: CASSFNAGVRTGELFF
cdr3_nt: TGTGCCAGCAGCTTTAATGCGGGAGTCAGGACCGGGGAGCTGTTTTTT

clone_size: .
v_call: TRBV7-6
j_call: TRBJ2-6
cdr3_length: 15
d_call: TRBD1
cdr3_aa: CASRLTGAGANVLTF
cdr3_nt: TGTGCCAGCAGACTGACAGGGGCTGGGGCCAACGTCCTGACTTTC

clone_size: .
v_call: TRBV29-1
j_call: TRBJ2-7
cdr3_length: 15
d_call: .
cdr3_aa: CSVEVAAANLYEQYF
cdr3_nt: TGCAGCGTTGAAGTTGCGGCAGCTAACCTATACGAGCAGTACTTC

clone_size: .
v_call: TRBV6-6
j_call: TRBJ1-1
cdr3_length: 13
d_call: .
cdr3_aa: CASSPDMNTEAFF
cdr3_nt: TGTGCCAGCAGCCCTGACATGAACACTGAAGCTTTCTTT

clone_size: .
v_call: TRBV11-2
j_call: TRBJ1-5
cdr3_length: 15
d_call: TRBD1
cdr3_aa: CASSLVLGGGQPQHF
cdr3_nt: TGTGCCAGCAGCTTAGTTTTAGGGGGCGGACAGCCCCAGCATTTT

clone_size: .
v_call: TRBV13
j_call: TRBJ2-1
cdr3_length: 15
d_call: .
cdr3_aa: CASSLGRGSYNEQFF
cdr3_nt: TGTGCCAGCAGCTTAGGCAGGGGATCCTACAATGAGCAGTTCTTC

clone_size: .
v_call: TRBV5-8
j_call: TRBJ2-3
cdr3_length: 15
d_call: .
cdr3_aa: CASSEGGGTADTQYF
cdr3_nt: TGTGCCAGCAGCGAGGGTGGCGGGACTGCAGATACGCAGTATTTT

clone_size: .
v_call: TRBV19
j_call: TRBJ1-1
cdr3_length: 15
d_call: .
cdr3_aa: CASKVRELMNTEAFF
cdr3_nt: TGTGCCAGTAAAGTTAGGGAGTTAATGAACACTGAAGCTTTCTTT

clone_size: once
v_call: TRBV7-8
j_call: TRBJ2-2
cdr3_length: 15
d_call: .
cdr3_aa: CASSLGPAGGGELFF
cdr3_nt: TGTGCCAGCAGCTTAGGCCCTGCGGGCGGCGGGGAGCTGTTTTTT

clone_size: .
v_call: TRBV10-1
j_call: TRBJ2-1
cdr3_length: 14
d_call: .
cdr3_aa: CASSERTITDEQFF
cdr3_nt: TGCGCCAGCAGTGAAAGGACAATTACAGATGAGCAGTTCTTC

clone_size: .
v_call: TRBV11-2
j_call: TRBJ2-7
cdr3_length: 14
d_call: .
cdr3_aa: CASSLVNGPYEQYF
cdr3_nt: TGTGCCAGCAGCTTAGTAAACGGTCCCTACGAGCAGTACTTC

clone_size: .
v_call: TRBV4-1
j_call: TRBJ1-3
cdr3_length: 16
d_call: .
cdr3_aa: CASSQERQNSGNTIYF
cdr3_nt: TGCGCCAGCAGCCAAGAGAGGCAGAACTCTGGAAACACCATATATTTT

clone_size: .
v_call: TRBV28
j_call: TRBJ1-5
cdr3_length: 17
d_call: .
cdr3_aa: CASSGEGRGMDNQPQHF
cdr3_nt: TGTGCCAGCAGTGGAGAGGGAAGGGGGATGGACAATCAGCCCCAGCATTTT

clone_size: few
v_call: TRBV4-1
j_call: TRBJ1-2
cdr3_length: 14
d_call: TRBD1
cdr3_aa: CASSPAGQVYGYTF
cdr3_nt: TGCGCCAGCAGCCCCGCCGGACAGGTGTATGGCTACACCTTC

clone_size: few
v_call: TRBV28
j_call: TRBJ2-7
cdr3_length: 14
d_call: TRBD2
cdr3_aa: CASSTSGYSYEQYF
cdr3_nt: TGTGCCAGCAGTACTAGCGGGTACTCCTACGAGCAGTACTTC

clone_size: .
v_call: TRBV19
j_call: TRBJ2-2
cdr3_length: 13
d_call: .
cdr3_aa: CASNEGNTGELFF
cdr3_nt: TGTGCCAGTAACGAGGGAAACACCGGGGAGCTGTTTTTT

clone_size: .
v_call: TRBV7-9
j_call: TRBJ1-5
cdr3_length: 15
d_call: .
cdr3_aa: CASSRGEAVNQPQHF
cdr3_nt: TGTGCCAGCAGCCGCGGGGAGGCTGTCAATCAGCCCCAGCATTTT

clone_size: .
v_call: TRBV27
j_call: TRBJ2-1
cdr3_length: 12
d_call: .
cdr3_aa: CASTTAYNEQFF
cdr3_nt: TGTGCCAGCACGACAGCCTACAATGAGCAGTTCTTC

clone_size: .
v_call: TRBV6-5
j_call: TRBJ2-2
cdr3_length: 14
d_call: .
cdr3_aa: CASSWGPNTGELFF
cdr3_nt: TGTGCCAGCAGTTGGGGCCCGAACACCGGGGAGCTGTTTTTT

clone_size: .
v_call: TRBV28
j_call: TRBJ1-2
cdr3_length: 14
d_call: TRBD1
cdr3_aa: CASGGTVMGYGYTF
cdr3_nt: TGTGCCAGCGGGGGGACAGTCATGGGCTATGGCTACACCTTC

clone_size: .
v_call: TRBV6-1
j_call: TRBJ1-5
cdr3_length: 16
d_call: .
cdr3_aa: CASSEGGRKSNQPQHF
cdr3_nt: TGTGCCAGCAGTGAAGGGGGCCGTAAAAGCAATCAGCCCCAGCATTTT

clone_size: .
v_call: TRBV6-1
j_call: TRBJ2-5
cdr3_length: 17
d_call: .
cdr3_aa: CASSDTDRGGIEETQYF
cdr3_nt: TGTGCCAGCAGTGATACCGACAGAGGGGGAATCGAGGAGACCCAGTACTTC

clone_size: .
v_call: TRBV19
j_call: TRBJ1-2
cdr3_length: 14
d_call: .
cdr3_aa: CASSPSTETSAYTF
cdr3_nt: TGTGCCAGTAGTCCATCCACTGAGACTAGCGCGTACACCTTC

clone_size: .
v_call: TRBV19
j_call: TRBJ1-1
cdr3_length: 13
d_call: TRBD1
cdr3_aa: CASNEGADTEAFF
cdr3_nt: TGTGCCAGTAATGAGGGGGCAGACACTGAAGCTTTCTTT

clone_size: .
v_call: TRBV4-1
j_call: TRBJ2-1
cdr3_length: 17
d_call: TRBD2
cdr3_aa: CASSQEWSSGRADEQFF
cdr3_nt: TGCGCCAGCAGCCAAGAGTGGTCGAGCGGGAGGGCCGATGAGCAGTTCTTC

clone_size: .
v_call: TRBV4-1
j_call: TRBJ2-1
cdr3_length: 17
d_call: TRBD2
cdr3_aa: CASSQDLTSARYNEQFF
cdr3_nt: TGCGCCAGCAGCCAAGATTTAACTAGCGCTCGCTACAATGAGCAGTTCTTC

clone_size: .
v_call: TRBV6-6
j_call: TRBJ1-4
cdr3_length: 14
d_call: .
cdr3_aa: CATRVGRTNEKLFF
cdr3_nt: TGTGCCACCCGAGTGGGCAGAACTAATGAAAAACTGTTTTTT

clone_size: .
v_call: TRBV6-1
j_call: TRBJ2-1
cdr3_length: 16
d_call: .
cdr3_aa: CASSDPPGGGGDEQFF
cdr3_nt: TGTGCCAGCAGTGACCCCCCGGGAGGAGGGGGTGATGAGCAGTTCTTC

clone_size: .
v_call: TRBV29-1
j_call: TRBJ1-1
cdr3_length: 13
d_call: TRBD1
cdr3_aa: CSVRQGVGTEAFF
cdr3_nt: TGCAGCGTCCGCCAGGGGGTGGGCACTGAAGCTTTCTTT

clone_size: .
v_call: TRBV9
j_call: TRBJ2-7
cdr3_length: 15
d_call: .
cdr3_aa: CASSLSGSSSYEQYF
cdr3_nt: TGTGCCAGCAGCCTTAGCGGTAGTAGCTCCTACGAGCAGTACTTC

clone_size: .
v_call: TRBV30
j_call: TRBJ2-3
cdr3_length: 15
d_call: TRBD2
cdr3_aa: CAWTGWEGFSDTQYF
cdr3_nt: TGTGCCTGGACAGGATGGGAGGGTTTCTCAGATACGCAGTATTTT

clone_size: few
v_call: TRBV6-4
j_call: TRBJ2-3
cdr3_length: 13
d_call: TRBD1
cdr3_aa: CASSEIRGDTQYF
cdr3_nt: TGTGCCAGCAGTGAAATCAGGGGGGATACGCAGTATTTT

clone_size: .
v_call: TRBV10-3
j_call: TRBJ2-3
cdr3_length: 15
d_call: TRBD2
cdr3_aa: CAISVGGTGTDTQYF
cdr3_nt: TGTGCCATCAGTGTGGGAGGGACCGGCACAGATACGCAGTATTTT